This entry lists 25 T cell receptor beta chains sequenced from one sample in a study of blood T cells in healthy people across ages. PCR was performed a second time for roughly 7 to 12 cycles using a sample-barcoded 5' primer and a J-beta primer mix. MiXCR, applied by TCRdb to the 5' RACE reads, yields one record per CDR3 protein. The sample holds 920,000 or so distinct CDR3 sequences, under 45% seen once. The source material was blood. The receptor set was obtained from an older woman in good health.

This clonotype has a handful of counts. This chain uses TRBV29-1 with TRBJ1-1, with 11 nucleotides matching TRBD1. CDR3 size: 13 residues. Germline V gene data show CDR1 as SQVTM and CDR2 as ANQGSEA. The V segment lost 3 bases and the J segment 8 bases; nucleotides outside the gene matches: 5. CDR3 sequence (DNA): TGCAGCGTTGAGCGGACAGGGGGCGCGGAAGCTTTCTTT. Translating it yields CSVERTGGAEAFF.

V gene TRBV21-1 combines with J gene TRBJ2-2. TRBV21-1 has pseudogene status. The CDR3 runs to 16 residues. CDR3 in DNA: TGTGCCAGCAGCAAAGTTGAGACTTTCAACACCGGGGAGCTGTTTTTT. Its translation is CASSKVETFNTGELFF.

The chain joins TRBV28 to TRBJ2-7; D might be TRBD1 (5 bases). The CDR3 sequence is 15 residues long. V lost 5 bases and J lost 2, with 16 bases in between. The germline CDR1 and CDR2 sequences are MDHEN and SYDVKM. This CDR3 reads CASSPRETVPYEQYF. For the CDR3, the DNA is TGTGCCAGCAGTCCCCGAGAGACAGTTCCCTACGAGCAGTACTTC. Full variable domain (missing parts from reference TRBV28 and TRBJ2-7): DVKVTQSSRYLVKRTGEKVFLECVQDMDHENMFWYRQDPGLGLRLIYFSYDVKMKEKGDIPEGYSVSREKKERFSLILESASTNQTSMYLCASSPRETVPYEQYFGPGTRLTVT.

This clonotype was counted only a few times. V and J are TRBV29-1 and TRBJ1-2; TRBD1 agrees at 12 bases. Germline CDR1 is SQVTM and CDR2 is ANQGSEA. V shed 6 bases and J 0 bases; nucleotides not matched to a gene: 5. CDR3 length: 15 amino acids. CDR3 nucleotide sequence: TGCAGCGTGGGACAGGGGGCGCAATCTAACTATGGCTACACCTTC. Amino acids: CSVGQGAQSNYGYTF.

This clonotype was counted at least ten times. The chain joins TRBV10-2 to TRBJ2-6, with 10 bases aligning to TRBD1. The germline V gene has CDR1 WSHSY and CDR2 SAAADI. CDR3 length: 15 amino acids. J gave up 0 bases and V 9 bases, and 2 bases lay outside the gene matches. CDR3 region: CARWTGGSGANVLTF. The CDR3 bases are TGCGCCAGGTGGACAGGGGGCTCTGGGGCCAACGTCCTGACTTTC.

The V call is TRBV2, the J call TRBJ2-7, with no clear D. The better agreement between TRBJ2-5 and the DNA end casts doubt on the J call. Germline V gene data show CDR1 as SNHLY and CDR2 as FYNNEI. The CDR3 consists of 13 residues. The CDR3 DNA reads as TGTGCCAGCAGTATGGACCCACGAGGGACCCAGTACTTC. Amino acids: CASSMDPRGTQYF.

The chain employs TRBV20-1 and TRBJ2-1; D gene unclear. Trimming shortened V by 3 bases and J by 3 bases, and 6 bases separated the two germline ends. Germline V CDR1 and CDR2: DFQATT, SNEGSKA (reference sequence). The length of the CDR3 is 12 residues. The DNA of the CDR3 is TGCAGTGCTAGCCTAAACTACAATGAGCAGTTCTTC. The encoded protein is CSASLNYNEQFF.

The chain recombines TRBV6-5 with TRBJ2-7, with D perhaps matching TRBD1 (6 bases). Trimming cost V 2 bases and J 4 bases, with 15 bases left between them. The length of the CDR3 is 15 residues. Germline lookup yields CDR1 MNHEY and CDR2 SVGAGI. The CDR3: CASSYGQGTLYEQYF. CDR3 nucleotide sequence: TGTGCCAGCAGTTACGGGCAGGGGACATTATACGAGCAGTACTTC.

This rearrangement joins TRBV6-6 to TRBJ2-7; tentative D call: TRBD2 (6 bases). This CDR3 contains 13 residues. V lost 6 bases and J lost 4, with 13 bases in between. CDR1 is MNHNY and CDR2 is SVGAGI in the germline V gene (reference sequence). The CDR3: CASSITGLYEQYF. DNA for the CDR3: TGTGCCAGCAGCATTACTGGACTATACGAGCAGTACTTC.

This clonotype was seen a few times. CDR3 DNA: TGTGCCAGCAGCTTAGCGCGAGCGGGGGGGCGCTTTGGAAACATTCAGTACTTC. It translates to CASSLARAGGRFGNIQYF. This chain connects TRBV7-8 to TRBJ2-4; 10 bases are shared with TRBD2. Per germline, CDR1 SGHVS and CDR2 FQNEAQ. The CDR3 is made up of 18 amino acids. The ends lost 0 bases at V and 6 bases at J; junction bases unmatched: 11. Looking up the rest from reference TRBV7-8 and TRBJ2-4 gives the full variable domain: GAGVSQSPRYKVAKRGQDVALRCDPISGHVSLFWYQQALGQGPEFLTYFQNEAQLDKSGLPSDRFFAERPEGSVSTLKIQRTQQEDSAVYLCASSLARAGGRFGNIQYFGAGTRLSVL.

This rearrangement joins TRBV20-1 to TRBJ2-7; D ambiguous. V gave up 0 bases and J gave up 1 base, with 10 bases separating them. The germline V gene encodes CDR1 DFQATT and CDR2 SNEGSKA (reference sequence). The CDR3 runs 14 residues. The CDR3 DNA follows: TGCAGTGCTAGAGATTGGTCAGGTTCCTACGAGCAGTACTTC. Encoded protein: CSARDWSGSYEQYF.

The chain employs TRBV9 and TRBJ2-1; 7 positions match TRBD2. The J call may be wrong; the DNA end is better matched by TRBJ2-7. CDR3 length equals 16 residues. The germline V gene has CDR1 SGDLS and CDR2 YYNGEE. CDR3: CASSVGPSGTYNEQYF. The CDR3 DNA reads TGTGCCAGCAGCGTAGGTCCTAGCGGTACCTACAATGAGCAGTACTTC.

V is TRBV7-2 and J is TRBJ2-7, with 7 bases identical to TRBD1. Germline CDR1 SGHTA, CDR2 FQGNSA. CDR3 size: 14 residues. The ends lost 5 bases at V and 5 bases at J; junction bases unmatched: 9. CDR3 sequence reads: CASSVGQATHEQYF. CDR3 DNA: TGTGCCAGCAGCGTCGGACAGGCCACCCACGAGCAGTACTTC.

Concerning this clonotype: A much larger clone lies a single base off, so this may be a read error. The chain has TRBV7-6 and TRBJ2-1, with TRBD1 as a possible D gene (6 bases). V was clipped by 5 bases and J by 5 bases, with 16 bases between them. This CDR3 has 15 residues. In germline, CDR1 is SGHVS, CDR2 FNYEAQ. The CDR3 loop is CASSSNLWTDNEQFF. DNA of the CDR3: TGTGCCAGCAGCAGTAATCTTTGGACAGACAATGAGCAGTTCTTC.

The chain combines TRBV28 with TRBJ2-1; 11 bases align to TRBD1. J was trimmed by 9 bases and V by 6 bases; bases with no gene match: 1. This CDR3 region has 12 residues. The V gene's germline CDR1 is MDHEN and CDR2 SYDVKM. The CDR3 DNA follows: TGTGCCAGCAGGGGGACAGGGGGTGAGCAGTTCTTC. It specifies CASRGTGGEQFF.

The chain recombines TRBV18 with TRBJ2-7; D perhaps matches TRBD1 (5 bases). V was pared by 5 bases and J by 1 base, with 12 bases between. CDR1 is KGHSH and CDR2 is LQKENI in the germline V gene. There are 14 residues in the CDR3. The CDR3 loop is CASSTLRESYEQYF. The CDR3 region has the DNA TGTGCCAGCTCAACACTCAGGGAATCCTACGAGCAGTACTTC.

CDR3 in amino acids: CASSLSSARQRTSGRALSGTQYF. CDR3 in DNA: TGTGCCAGCAGCTTGAGCTCTGCAAGACAGAGGACTAGCGGGAGGGCCCTTTCAGGTACGCAGTATTTT. The chain employs TRBV11-2 and TRBJ2-3; 15 bases are shared with TRBD2. With V trimmed by 3 bases and J by 8 bases, 27 bases remained unmatched. Germline-derived CDR1 and CDR2 are SGHAT and FQNNGV. The CDR3 runs to 23 residues.

This clonotype occurred a few times. The chain employs TRBV7-2 and TRBJ2-7; D is ambiguous. Germline loops: CDR1 SGHTA, CDR2 FQGNSA. The CDR3 spans 13 residues. Trimming took off 7 bases at V and 3 bases at J, with 13 bases between the two ends. CDR3 DNA: TGTGCCAGCACCCTTAGTTGGGGCTACGAGCAGTACTTC. This translates into CASTLSWGYEQYF.

This clonotype appeared a few times. The rearrangement links TRBV6-1 to TRBJ1-2; D call uncertain. Between the trimmed V and J ends, which lost 0 bases and 3 bases, there was a span of 5 bases. This CDR3 comprises 13 residues. From germline, CDR1 is MNHNS and CDR2 SASEGT. CDR3 in amino acids: CASSEAGHYGYTF. The CDR3, as DNA: TGTGCCAGCAGTGAAGCCGGGCACTATGGCTACACCTTC.

This clonotype was seen many times. This chain joins TRBV5-1 and TRBJ2-3; a weak D match, TRBD1 (6 bases). Germline-derived CDR1 and CDR2 are SGHRS and YFSETQ. CDR3 length: 16 amino acids. V was cut by 0 bases and J by 2 bases, with 13 bases left in between. The CDR3 reads CASSLDTGFDTDTQYF. CDR3 nucleotides: TGCGCCAGCAGCTTGGACACAGGGTTTGACACAGATACGCAGTATTTT. The variable domain in full, with the rest retrieved from reference TRBV5-1 and TRBJ2-3, is KAGVTQTPRYLIKTRGQQVTLSCSPISGHRSVSWYQQTPGQGLQFLFEYFSETQRNKGNFPGRFSGRQFSNSRSEMNVSTLELGDSALYLCASSLDTGFDTDTQYFGPGTRLTVL.

This clonotype has only a few counts. The rearrangement links TRBV29-1 to TRBJ2-7; weak D call: TRBD1 (6 bases). The CDR3 consists of 14 residues. Germline CDR1 reads SQVTM; CDR2 reads ANQGSEA. The V end lost 6 bases, the J end lost 1 base, and 16 bases lay between the germline ends. The CDR3 coding sequence is TGCAGCGTCAGGGGTGGGTTTGAATCCTACGAGCAGTACTTC. It encodes CSVRGGFESYEQYF.

The chain is built from TRBV3-1 and TRBJ1-2; no clear D gene. CDR1 and CDR2 (germline): LGHDT, YNNKEL (reference sequence). The CDR3 sequence is 17 residues long. V was shortened by 2 bases and J by 4 bases, with 20 bases between the two germline ends. CDR3 nucleotides: TGTGCCAGCAGCCAAACACCAGTGGCAGGCGCTATCTATGGCTACACCTTC. Residues: CASSQTPVAGAIYGYTF.

This clonotype appeared a few times. CDR3 loop: CASKGGGRRQETQYF. CDR3 in DNA: TGTGCAAGTAAGGGTGGTGGAAGAAGGCAAGAGACCCAGTACTTC. The rearrangement uses TRBV27 and TRBJ2-5; D gene uncertain. Germline CDR1 reads MNHEY; CDR2 reads SMNVEV (reference sequence). The CDR3 runs 15 residues.

V is TRBV6-2 or TRBV6-3 and J is TRBJ1-3; 7 bases align to TRBD1. V lost 4 bases and J lost 1; bases outside the gene matches: 4. Germline CDR1 MNHEY, CDR2 SVGEGT. This CDR3 region has 15 residues. The CDR3 nucleotides read TGTGCCAGCAGTTTTACAGGGGAATCTGGAAACACCATATATTTT. Translation: CASSFTGESGNTIYF.

This clonotype appeared a single time. The rearrangement joins TRBV7-9 to TRBJ2-1; a possible D gene is TRBD2 (5 bases). CDR1 is SEHNR, CDR2 FQNEAQ, per germline (reference sequence). Trimming pared 6 bases from V and 8 bases from J, leaving 5 bases between. The CDR3 contains 10 residues. CDR3 sequence (DNA): TGTGCCAGCAGGAGGGATGAGCAGTTCTTC. Its protein product is CASRRDEQFF.